The subject of this entry is one TCR beta chain. The antigen remains undetermined. Profiling relied on immunoSEQ multiplex PCR, and the TCRdb table lists in-frame clones only, not all of them. The sample includes 85,000 to 100,000 clones, around 84% of them seen just once. This record belongs to a study of radiotherapy plus CTLA-4 blockade in lung cancer. Study context: Patients showed objective responses in 15% to 20% of cases and disease control in more than 25%. Study-level points and caveats: Clones of tumor-derived TCRs expanded in blood after radiotherapy plus ipilimumab. Per reports, early blood T cell clone dynamics, plus interferon-beta, forecast response most strongly.

The CDR3 sequence is 15 residues long. V lost 5 bases, J lost 0 bases, and 13 bases lay in between. Germline V gives CDR1 LNHDA, CDR2 SQIVND (reference sequence). The receptor comes from a human donor with non-small cell lung cancer that progressed on radiotherapy plus ipilimumab. The chain carries TRBV19 and TRBJ1-1; D gene unclear. Sequencing was performed on peripheral blood, taken from a patient treated with radiotherapy plus ipilimumab. CDR3 nucleotide sequence: TGTGCCAGTAGTCTCCCCCCGTCGGTGAACACTGAAGCTTTCTTT. It yields the protein CASSLPPSVNTEAFF.